One T cell receptor (beta chain) is described in this entry. The table lists this clonotype with many counts. Its recognized antigen is unknown. No per-base quality is available; no much larger clone lies one base away. This record belongs to a study of Graves' ophthalmopathy and Graves' hyperthyroidism (dated by TCRdb to the late 2010s). In the study overall: Peripheral blood was collected before any treatment was given, at the time of initial diagnosis. In over 5 hyperthyroidism patients, the T-cell repertoire of thyroid tissue was compared with the T-cell repertoire of blood. An independent validation cohort comprised roughly 20 hyperthyroidism patients and about 16 patients who later progressed from hyperthyroidism to ophthalmopathy. To explore V-J signatures distinguishing ophthalmopathy from hyperthyroidism, a discovery set of 100 patients (about 41 ophthalmopathy, 55 to 60 stable hyperthyroidism) was enrolled. In total, 135 blood samples were TCR-sequenced: under 45 ophthalmopathy, roughly 77 hyperthyroidism and approximately 17 hyperthyroidism-to-ophthalmopathy patients. Following sample collection, hyperthyroidism patients were given methimazole at a starting dose of 30 mg daily, and ophthalmopathy patients were given high-dose intravenous methylprednisolone. TCR beta repertoire signatures were used to distinguish Graves' ophthalmopathy from Graves' hyperthyroidism and to predict progression to ophthalmopathy. Results and caveats for the whole study, not just this receptor: In cross-validation, the 13-signature model distinguished ophthalmopathy from stable hyperthyroidism with approximately 88% sensitivity and roughly 81% specificity, and in the test set the corresponding values were approximately 80% and 68%. Most expanded thyroid clonotypes with frequency above 0.001 were also detected in blood, suggesting blood repertoires may reflect the thyroid immune response. In validation, the model predicted ophthalmopathy progression with nearly 71% sensitivity and roughly 72% specificity; 12 predicted patients were CT-confirmed with GO in a median of about 6.2 months. Sample size was not predetermined statistically, and investigators were not blinded to group allocation.

Ophthalmopathy patients were characterized by moderately to severely active disease, a Clinical Activity Score of at least 3, a NOSPECS grade of at least 4, and a disease duration under 3 months. Patients with other autoimmune diseases, uncontrolled infections, pregnancy or lactation were excluded from the study. Clinical symptoms, serum thyroxine, TRAb, thyroid ultrasound and orbital computed tomography formed the basis of the diagnosis. PBMCs were isolated from 7.5 to 10 ml of fresh peripheral blood by Ficoll-Paque density gradient centrifugation. Total RNA was extracted with Trizol reagent and quality-checked on an Agilent 2100 Bioanalyzer. For repertoire sequencing, TCR beta CDR3 regions were amplified from RNA transcripts. The first round was an RT-PCR using HTBI primers with the Qiagen OneStep RT-PCR kit, and this first round was followed by a second-round multiplex PCR, then size selection and purification. The libraries underwent paired-end sequencing with 100 bp reads on an Illumina HiSeq2000. The paper's processing steps were these. Reads were processed with SOAPnuke, discarding reads with adapters, uncalled bases, mean Phred below 15, or no exact constant-primer or identifier match. High-quality paired reads were merged with COPE v1.2.5. Each unique nucleotide sequence was defined as a clonotype, and clonotypes were aligned to IMGT TRB V, D and J references with MiTCR v1.1. The analysis was limited to V-J combinations with a frequency above 0.0001, which together covered 99.2% of the repertoires. For each V-J combination, a TCR clonal expansion and chaos score was defined as F50 clonal expansion divided by the chaos observed in the TCRdist matrix. Welch's t-statistics and random forest were used to reduce the features to about a dozen V-J combinations, which were then used as input to a naive Bayes classifier. The Morisita-Horn index was used to measure how similar the thyroid and blood repertoires were. The public reads were reanalyzed by TCRdb: fastp trimming at Q25, MiXCR alignment, in-frame beta chains only. CDR3 protein duplicates are merged, each entry listing the most common genes and DNA. TCRdb, not the authors, supplied the V and J calls. The sample table shows hundreds of thousands of distinct CDR3 sequences, and about two fifths are seen once. Together, the top ten hold around 3.3% of the sample.

The CDR3 runs 13 residues from the cysteine to the phenylalanine. This entry keeps only the CDR3 DNA: 39 bases, framed from base 1. Via the germline V gene (reference sequence), CDR1 is MNHNY and CDR2 SVGAGI. Deletion took 6 bases off V and 1 base off J, with a span of 9 bases between the germline ends. Material for sequencing was peripheral blood. The clonotype was recovered from an adult man with Graves' ophthalmopathy. The chain is made from TRBV6-6 and TRBJ1-1; a tentative D call is TRBD1 (5 bases match). The DNA sequence is TGTGCCAGCAGCTTCGGACAGAACACTGAAGCTTTCTTT. Its protein is CASSFGQNTEAFF.